These 14 T cell receptor beta chains came from one sample sequenced in a study of blood T cell repertoires in COVID-19. Sequenced by immunoSEQ multiplex PCR; TCRdb stores in-frame clones only, minus some. The sample holds approximately 70,000 clones, around 92% seen once. The specimen was peripheral blood. These receptors all come from a human donor with active COVID-19. The donor label of this sample is uncertain.

This clone was counted a few times. The chain joins TRBV6-6 to TRBJ2-7, with 8 bases aligning to TRBD2. With V trimmed by 5 bases and J by 1 base, 4 bases remained unmatched. Germline CDR1 is MNHNY and CDR2 is SVGAGI (reference sequence). The CDR3 extends over 14 amino acids. CDR3 sequence reads: CASSLSGTSYEQYF. In DNA form, the CDR3 reads TGTGCCAGCAGTCTTAGCGGGACTTCCTACGAGCAGTACTTC.

V and J are TRBV19 and TRBJ2-1, with 8 bases that match TRBD1. CDR3 size: 15 residues. Germline CDR1 is LNHDA and CDR2 is SQIVND (reference sequence). J was trimmed by 7 bases and V by 1 base; bases with no gene match: 6. The CDR3 reads CASSIGLTGVNEQFF. The CDR3 DNA follows: TGTGCCAGTAGTATAGGCCTGACAGGGGTGAATGAGCAGTTCTTC.

The gene calls are TRBV28 and TRBJ1-1; TRBD1 matches 8 bases. Germline CDR1 and CDR2: MDHEN and SYDVKM. There are 13 residues in the CDR3. The V segment lost 3 bases and the J segment 7 bases; nucleotides outside the gene matches: 4. The chain's CDR3 is CASSFDGQGEAFF. The DNA of the CDR3 is TGTGCCAGCAGTTTTGATGGACAGGGTGAAGCTTTCTTT.

This chain uses TRBV10-3 with TRBJ2-3; 9 bases match TRBD2. The J segment lost 5 bases and the V segment lost 3 bases, leaving 6 bases of the junction unmatched. This CDR3 spans 15 amino acids. Germline V CDR1 and CDR2: ENHRY, SYGVKD. The DNA for the CDR3 is TGTGCCATCAGTGATCCGGCGGGAGGGAAAGATACGCAGTATTTT. It encodes CAISDPAGGKDTQYF.

The V call is TRBV7-2, the J call TRBJ2-7; 14 nucleotides agree with TRBD2. The V segment lost 8 bases and the J segment 0 bases; nucleotides outside the gene matches: 3. Germline values: CDR1 SGHTA, CDR2 FQGNSA. The length of the CDR3 is 15 residues. This CDR3 is CASQGTSGSSYEQYF. The CDR3 nucleotides are TGTGCCAGCCAAGGGACTAGCGGGAGCTCCTACGAGCAGTACTTC.

The chain employs TRBV5-5 and TRBJ1-6; D is unresolved. The CDR3 totals 16 residues. The germline gives CDR1 SGHKS, CDR2 YYEKEE (reference sequence). Trimming removed 6 bases from V and 0 bases from J, with 13 bases in between. This CDR3 reads CASKLSGSSYNSPLHF. The CDR3, as DNA: TGTGCCAGCAAACTGTCGGGGAGCTCCTATAATTCACCCCTCCACTTT.

This chain uses TRBV6-5 with TRBJ1-4; D is possibly TRBD1 (5 bases). Germline V gene lookup returns CDR1 MNHEY and CDR2 SVGAGI. The CDR3 spans 12 residues. The V gene lost 8 bases and the J gene lost 5 bases, with 9 bases spanning the gap. The CDR3 sequence: CASLAGNEKLFF. CDR3 bases: TGTGCCAGCTTAGCAGGGAATGAAAAACTGTTTTTT.

V and J are TRBV7-9 and TRBJ1-4; 8 nucleotides line up with TRBD1. Germline lookup yields CDR1 SEHNR and CDR2 FQNEAQ (reference sequence). After removal of 1 base from V and 8 bases from J, the junction contained 6 bases not matched to a gene. The CDR3 contains 15 residues. The CDR3 is CASSLGTGREEKLFF. DNA of the CDR3: TGTGCCAGCAGCTTAGGGACAGGGCGGGAAGAAAAACTGTTTTTT.

V and J are TRBV28 and TRBJ1-1, with TRBD1 matching over 7 bases. The CDR3 length is 14 residues. V shed 7 bases and J 5 bases; nucleotides not matched to a gene: 10. The germline gives CDR1 MDHEN, CDR2 SYDVKM. The CDR3 DNA sequence: TGTGCCAGCACCCGGGACAGCCTGGGTACTGAAGCTTTCTTT. As protein: CASTRDSLGTEAFF.

This rearrangement joins TRBV28 to TRBJ1-3; D gene uncertain. The CDR3 length is 11 residues. CDR1 and CDR2 (germline): MDHEN, SYDVKM. The V and J ends lost 6 bases and 8 bases respectively, with 8 bases between them. In DNA, the CDR3 is TGTGCCAGCAGATCCCGCGACACCATATATTTT. It encodes CASRSRDTIYF.

The gene calls are TRBV24-1 and TRBJ1-2; 8 nucleotides align to TRBD1. The junction had 2 bases not matched to a gene; V was cut back by 4 bases and J by 2 bases. This CDR3 comprises 14 residues. Germline assignment: CDR1 KGHDR and CDR2 SFDVKD. In nucleotides, the CDR3 is TGTGCCACCAGTGACGGACAGGGCAACTATGGCTACACCTTC. This codes for CATSDGQGNYGYTF.

This clone was found once. DNA of the CDR3: TGTGCCAGCAGCCAATCTCCGGGACTAGCGGGTTACAATGAGCAGTTCTTC. This sequence encodes CASSQSPGLAGYNEQFF. The rearrangement uses TRBV4-2 and TRBJ2-1, with TRBD2 matching over 12 bases. V dropped 2 bases and J dropped 4; count of bases not matched to a gene: 6. Germline CDR1 reads LGHNA; CDR2 reads YNFKEQ. The CDR3 is 17 amino acids.

This chain joins TRBV7-2 and TRBJ1-1, with D possibly being TRBD1 (6 bases). Germline values: CDR1 SGHTA, CDR2 FQGNSA. V was clipped by 2 bases and J by 4 bases, with 14 bases between them. The length of the CDR3 is 15 residues. The DNA of the CDR3 is TGTGCCAGCAGCTTAAGCGGGGGGCTTGGCACTGAAGCTTTCTTT. Protein: CASSLSGGLGTEAFF.

This sequence joins TRBV18 and TRBJ2-7; TRBD1 aligns across 10 bases. The ends lost 4 bases at V and 6 bases at J; junction bases unmatched: 3. There are 13 residues in the CDR3. CDR1 and CDR2 (germline): KGHSH, LQKENI. The CDR3 DNA follows: TGTGCCAGCTCACGGGACAGGGGAGGCGAGCAGTACTTC. This translates into CASSRDRGGEQYF. Filled out from reference TRBV18 and TRBJ2-7, the complete variable domain reads NAGVMQNPRHLVRRRGQEARLRCSPMKGHSHVYWYRQLPEEGLKFMVYLQKENIIDESGMPKERFSAEFPKEGPSILRIQQVVRGDSAAYFCASSRDRGGEQYFGPGTRLTVT.